Only one count was recorded for the clone carrying this T cell receptor (beta chain). No antigen is known for it. The germline CDR1 and CDR2 sequences are SGHNT and YENEEA. The CDR3 runs to 13 residues. The ends lost 1 base at V and 11 bases at J; junction bases unmatched: 4. This specimen comes from a study of breast tumors, draining lymph nodes, adjacent tissues. General study results and limits: Compared with lymph nodes, tumors were less diverse; compared with nontumor tissue, more.

TCRdb independently ran MiXCR on the multiplex PCR reads; one entry per CDR3 protein. The sample lists over 200,000 distinct CDR3 sequences; approximately 30% were seen once. Samples came from axillary lymph nodes draining the breast cancer. V usage is TRBV11-3 and J usage is TRBJ1-4; 7 positions match TRBD1. What was sequenced was axillary lymph node tissue. This sequence was found in a female donor with breast cancer. Some clones in this sample may be carry-over from other donors' samples. CDR3 nucleotide sequence: TGTGCCAGCAGCTTAGTACAGGGGCGGAAACTGTTTTTT. This translates into CASSLVQGRKLFF.